This note documents a single T cell receptor (beta chain) sequence. Its antigen is undetermined. Only in-frame clones appear in the TCRdb table, and some are missing; sequencing was by immunoSEQ multiplex PCR. The sample carries about 68,000 clones, approximately 85% recorded once. This sample's time point: after neoadjuvant nivolumab, at surgical resection. Patients had newly diagnosed, untreated stage II-IVA oral cavity squamous cell carcinoma. The CDR3 is 16 residues long. The V gene end was trimmed by 0 bases and the J gene end by 0 bases; junction bases not matched to a gene: 5. The germline V gene has CDR1 SGDLS and CDR2 YYNGEE. This sample stems from a study of neoadjuvant anti-PD-1 for oral cavity cancer. Study-wide background: Non-progressing patients received a fourth nivolumab dose near day 43, then surgery on days 50-56.

Study-level results: With three patients per group, TCR findings need larger cohorts.

The chain employs TRBV9 and TRBJ2-5; 7 nucleotides align to TRBD2. The sequences come from PBMCs, collected after nivolumab (anti-PD-1) treatment. The receptor was derived from a person aged 40 to 85 with oral cavity squamous cell carcinoma. The CDR3 region has the DNA TGTGCCAGCAGCGTAGGTCAAGCGGGATACCAAGAGACCCAGTACTTC. Translation gives CASSVGQAGYQETQYF.